This entry lists 2 T cell receptor beta chains sequenced from one sample in a study of OX40 agonist ivuxolimab in advanced cancers. Repertoires were generated with immunoSEQ multiplex PCR, while TCRdb's copy carries only in-frame clones and drops some. The data show tens of thousands of clones, with 70% to 90% seen just once and approximately 0.38% held by the top ten. Sequencing was performed on CD4+ or CD8+ T cells sorted from blood, taken in a trial of the OX40 agonist ivuxolimab. The receptors stem from an adult with an advanced solid tumor such as melanoma, head and neck, liver or kidney cancer.

This chain joins TRBV30 and TRBJ2-7, with D possibly matching TRBD1 (6 bases). Germline V gene sequence: CDR1 GTSNPN, CDR2 SVGIG (reference sequence). The CDR3 has 12 amino acids. Trimming pared 2 bases from V and 2 bases from J, leaving 7 bases between. CDR3 sequence (DNA): TGTGCCTGGAGTTGGGACACCTACGAGCAGTACTTC. Translation gives CAWSWDTYEQYF.

The J gene is TRBJ2-3, the V gene TRBV6-6, with D possibly being TRBD2 (6 bases). CDR1 and CDR2 (germline): MNHNY, SVGAGI (reference sequence). V dropped 0 bases and J dropped 1 base, with 8 bases sitting between them. The CDR3 covers 15 residues. In DNA, the CDR3 is TGTGCCAGCAGTTACTCTGGGGAGGGCACAGATACGCAGTATTTT. It codes for CASSYSGEGTDTQYF.